Reported below is one T cell receptor (beta chain). The target antigen is unknown. Measured with immunoSEQ multiplex PCR; TCRdb has only the in-frame clones, and not every one. The sample has about 4,700 clones, approximately 70% seen once. Each and every patient relapsed after autologous stem cell transplantation, and patients got differing brentuximab vedotin exposure. Complete response, partial response or progressive disease constituted the best responses recorded. V lost 6 bases to trimming and J lost 0 bases; unmatched junction nucleotides: 6. Germline V gene data show CDR1 as MNHEY and CDR2 as SMNVEV (reference sequence). This CDR3 is 17 amino acids long. The data belong to a study of PD-1 blockade in classical Hodgkin lymphoma. Turning to the study itself: Nivolumab dosed at 3 mg/kg went to patients intravenously every 2 weeks. Study-wide results and caveats: At baseline, newly diagnosed patients reportedly showed less TCR diversity than healthy donors.

Sequences were derived from peripheral blood mononuclear cells (PBMCs), sampled before the second cycle of nivolumab. The source of this sequence is a human donor with classical Hodgkin lymphoma. V and J are TRBV27 and TRBJ2-3; 13 nucleotides match TRBD2. In nucleotides, the CDR3 is TGTGCCAGCAGAAACCCGGGACTAGCGGGAAGCACAGATACGCAGTATTTT. Amino acid sequence: CASRNPGLAGSTDTQYF.